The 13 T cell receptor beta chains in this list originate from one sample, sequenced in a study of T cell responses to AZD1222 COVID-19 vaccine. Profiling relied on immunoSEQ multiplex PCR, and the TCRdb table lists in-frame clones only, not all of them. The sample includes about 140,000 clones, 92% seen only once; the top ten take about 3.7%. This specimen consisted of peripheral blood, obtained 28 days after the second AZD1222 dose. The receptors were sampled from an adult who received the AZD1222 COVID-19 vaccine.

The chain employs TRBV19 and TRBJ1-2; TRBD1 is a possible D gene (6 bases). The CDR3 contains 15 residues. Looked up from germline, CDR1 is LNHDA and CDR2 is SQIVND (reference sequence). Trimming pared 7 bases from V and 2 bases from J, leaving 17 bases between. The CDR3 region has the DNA TGTGCCAGTACTAAGGTCGTCGGGGGCAACTATGGCTACACCTTC. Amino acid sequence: CASTKVVGGNYGYTF.

The CDR3 nucleotides read TGTGCCAGTAGTATCTCTCCGTCCGCAAGAGAGACCCAGTACTTC. It yields the protein CASSISPSARETQYF. J is TRBJ2-5 and V is TRBV19, with D unresolved. Trimming left V 3 bases short and J 4 bases short, with 15 bases between. Looked up from germline, CDR1 is LNHDA and CDR2 is SQIVND (reference sequence). This CDR3 has 15 amino acids.

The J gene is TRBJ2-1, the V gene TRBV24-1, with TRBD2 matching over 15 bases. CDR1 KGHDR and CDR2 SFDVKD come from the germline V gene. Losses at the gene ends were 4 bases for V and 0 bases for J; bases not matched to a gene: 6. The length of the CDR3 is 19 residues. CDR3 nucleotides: TGTGCCACCAGTGACCCGGGACTAGCGGGAGGCAGCTCCTACAATGAGCAGTTCTTC. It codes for CATSDPGLAGGSSYNEQFF.

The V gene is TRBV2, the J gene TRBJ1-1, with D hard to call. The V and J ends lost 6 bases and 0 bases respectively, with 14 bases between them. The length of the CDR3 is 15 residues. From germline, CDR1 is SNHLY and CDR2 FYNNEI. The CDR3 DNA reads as TGTGCCAGCAGGGCTTTCGGACGGATGAACACTGAAGCTTTCTTT. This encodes CASRAFGRMNTEAFF. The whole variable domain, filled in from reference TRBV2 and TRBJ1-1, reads EPEVTQTPSHQVTQMGQEVILRCVPISNHLYFYWYRQILGQKVEFLVSFYNNEISEKSEIFDDQFSVERPDGSNFTLKIRSTKLEDSAMYFCASRAFGRMNTEAFFGQGTRLTVV.

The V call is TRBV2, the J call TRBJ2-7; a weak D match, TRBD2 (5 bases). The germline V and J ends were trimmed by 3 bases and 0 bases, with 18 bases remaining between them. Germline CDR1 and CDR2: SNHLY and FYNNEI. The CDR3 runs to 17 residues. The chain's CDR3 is CASSERVGLVSSYEQYF. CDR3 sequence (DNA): TGTGCCAGCAGTGAGAGGGTCGGGCTGGTTAGCTCCTACGAGCAGTACTTC.

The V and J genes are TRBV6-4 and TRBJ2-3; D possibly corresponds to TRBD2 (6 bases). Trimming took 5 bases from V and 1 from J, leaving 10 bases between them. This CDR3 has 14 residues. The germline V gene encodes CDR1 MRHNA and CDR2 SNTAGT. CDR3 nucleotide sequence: TGTGCCAGCAGTCGGGAGTGGGGCACAGATACGCAGTATTTT. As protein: CASSREWGTDTQYF.

CDR3 loop: CAWGVGVNTEAFF. CDR3 sequence (DNA): TGTGCCTGGGGGGTCGGCGTGAACACTGAAGCTTTCTTT. This chain connects TRBV30 to TRBJ1-1; no reliable D call. The CDR3 consists of 13 residues. V lost 5 bases and J 0 bases, leaving 10 bases between the germline ends. In germline, CDR1 is GTSNPN, CDR2 SVGIG (reference sequence). Combining the CDR3 with reference TRBV30 and TRBJ1-1 gives the whole variable domain SQTIHQWPATLVQPVGSPLSLECTVEGTSNPNLYWYRQAAGRGLQLLFYSVGIGQISSEVPQNLSASRPQDRQFILSSKKLLLSDSGFYLCAWGVGVNTEAFFGQGTRLTVV.

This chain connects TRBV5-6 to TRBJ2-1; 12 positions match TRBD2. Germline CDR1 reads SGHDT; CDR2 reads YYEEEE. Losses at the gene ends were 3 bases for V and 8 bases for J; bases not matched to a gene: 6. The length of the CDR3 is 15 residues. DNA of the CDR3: TGTGCCAGCAGCTCACTAGCGGGAGGAAGGGATGAGCAGTTCTTC. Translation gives CASSSLAGGRDEQFF. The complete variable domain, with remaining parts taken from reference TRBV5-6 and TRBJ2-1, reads DAGVTQSPTHLIKTRGQQVTLRCSPKSGHDTVSWYQQALGQGPQFIFQYYEEEERQRGNFPDRFSGHQFPNYSSELNVNALLLGDSALYLCASSSLAGGRDEQFFGPGTRLTVL.

The CDR3: CASSQGGLDNQPQHF. In DNA form, the CDR3 reads TGTGCCAGCAGCCAAGGAGGGCTAGACAATCAGCCCCAGCATTTT. The chain joins TRBV3-1 (or the pseudogene TRBV3-2) to TRBJ1-5; D is unresolved. The V gene's germline CDR1 is LGHDT and CDR2 YNNKEL (reference sequence). The ends were cut back, 1 base at V and 3 bases at J, with 10 bases in the middle. The CDR3 totals 15 residues.

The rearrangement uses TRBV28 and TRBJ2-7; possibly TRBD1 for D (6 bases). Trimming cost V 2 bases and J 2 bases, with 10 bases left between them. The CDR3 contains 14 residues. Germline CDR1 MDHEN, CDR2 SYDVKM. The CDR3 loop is CASSLGTITYEQYF. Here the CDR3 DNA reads TGTGCCAGCAGTTTAGGGACAATCACCTACGAGCAGTACTTC.

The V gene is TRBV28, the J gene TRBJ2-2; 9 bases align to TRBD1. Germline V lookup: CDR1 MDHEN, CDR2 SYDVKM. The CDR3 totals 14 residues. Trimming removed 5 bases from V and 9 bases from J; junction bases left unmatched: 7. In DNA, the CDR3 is TGTGCCAGCAGTCCCGGGACAGGGATTCGGGAGCTGTTTTTT. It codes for CASSPGTGIRELFF. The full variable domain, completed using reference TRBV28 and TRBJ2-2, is DVKVTQSSRYLVKRTGEKVFLECVQDMDHENMFWYRQDPGLGLRLIYFSYDVKMKEKGDIPEGYSVSREKKERFSLILESASTNQTSMYLCASSPGTGIRELFFGEGSRLTVL.

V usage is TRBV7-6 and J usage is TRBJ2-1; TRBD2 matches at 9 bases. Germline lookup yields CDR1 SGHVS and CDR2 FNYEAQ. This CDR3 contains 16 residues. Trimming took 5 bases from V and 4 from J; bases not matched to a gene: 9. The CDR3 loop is CASSTSSGKVYNEQFF. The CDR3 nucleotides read TGTGCCAGCAGCACTTCTAGCGGGAAGGTTTACAATGAGCAGTTCTTC.

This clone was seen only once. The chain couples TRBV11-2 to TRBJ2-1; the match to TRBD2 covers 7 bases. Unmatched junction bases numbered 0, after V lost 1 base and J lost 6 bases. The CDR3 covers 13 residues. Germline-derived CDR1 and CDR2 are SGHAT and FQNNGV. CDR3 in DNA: TGTGCCAGCAGCTTAGGGACTAGCAATGAGCAGTTCTTC. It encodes CASSLGTSNEQFF.